This entry concerns a single TCR beta chain. The data originate from a study of sequential checkpoint blockade in melanoma. As for treatment: randomized to nivolumab then ipilimumab (arm A) or the reverse (arm B). Germline V gene lookup returns CDR1 SGDLS and CDR2 YYNGEE. Trimming took 2 bases from V and 0 from J; bases not matched to a gene: 6. The CDR3 extends over 17 amino acids. Data came from immunoSEQ multiplex PCR; TCRdb stores just in-frame clones and leaves some out. The data contain 9,500 to 15,000 clones, roughly 25% of them singletons. The sequences come from tumor tissue (inferred from file names), collected from a patient given nivolumab and ipilimumab in sequence. The sequence was collected from a human donor with melanoma. The V and J genes are TRBV9 and TRBJ1-3, with 9 positions matching TRBD1. The CDR3 DNA sequence: TGTGCCAGCAGCGTTGCCGGGACAGGGCTCTCTGGAAACACCATATATTTT. Protein sequence: CASSVAGTGLSGNTIYF.